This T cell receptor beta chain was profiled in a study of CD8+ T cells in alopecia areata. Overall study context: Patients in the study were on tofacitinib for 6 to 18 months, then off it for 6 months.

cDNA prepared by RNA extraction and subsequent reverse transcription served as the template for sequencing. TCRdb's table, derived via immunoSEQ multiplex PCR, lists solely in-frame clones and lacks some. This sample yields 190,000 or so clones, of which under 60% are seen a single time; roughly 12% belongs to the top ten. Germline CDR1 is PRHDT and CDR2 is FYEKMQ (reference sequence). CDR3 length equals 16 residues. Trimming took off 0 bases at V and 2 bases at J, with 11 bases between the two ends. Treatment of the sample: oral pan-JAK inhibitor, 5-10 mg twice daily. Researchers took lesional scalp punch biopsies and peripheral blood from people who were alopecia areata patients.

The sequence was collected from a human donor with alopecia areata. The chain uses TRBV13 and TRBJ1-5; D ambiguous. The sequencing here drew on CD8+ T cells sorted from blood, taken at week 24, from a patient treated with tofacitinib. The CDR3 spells CASSLGPGGGNQPQHF. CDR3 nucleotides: TGTGCCAGCAGCTTAGGTCCGGGTGGGGGCAATCAGCCCCAGCATTTT.